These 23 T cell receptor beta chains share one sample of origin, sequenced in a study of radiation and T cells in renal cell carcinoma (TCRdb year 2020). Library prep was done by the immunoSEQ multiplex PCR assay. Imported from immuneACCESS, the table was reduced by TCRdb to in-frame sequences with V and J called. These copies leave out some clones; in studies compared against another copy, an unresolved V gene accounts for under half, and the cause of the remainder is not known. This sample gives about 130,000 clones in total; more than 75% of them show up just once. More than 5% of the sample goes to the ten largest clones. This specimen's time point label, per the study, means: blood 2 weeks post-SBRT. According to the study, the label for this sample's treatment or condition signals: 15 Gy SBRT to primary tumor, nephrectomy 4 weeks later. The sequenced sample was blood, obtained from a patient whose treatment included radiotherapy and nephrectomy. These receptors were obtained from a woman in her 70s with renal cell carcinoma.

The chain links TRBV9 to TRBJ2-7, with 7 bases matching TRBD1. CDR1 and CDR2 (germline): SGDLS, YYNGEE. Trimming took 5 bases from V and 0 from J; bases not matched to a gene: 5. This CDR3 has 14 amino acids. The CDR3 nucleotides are TGTGCCAGCAGTGTGACAGGGACCTCCTACGAGCAGTACTTC. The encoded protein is CASSVTGTSYEQYF.

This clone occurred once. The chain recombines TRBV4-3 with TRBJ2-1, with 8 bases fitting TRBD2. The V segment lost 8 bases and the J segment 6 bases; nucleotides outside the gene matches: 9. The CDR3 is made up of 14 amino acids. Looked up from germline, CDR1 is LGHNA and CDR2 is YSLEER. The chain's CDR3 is CASAPGGPGNEQFF. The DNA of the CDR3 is TGCGCCAGCGCCCCGGGGGGGCCGGGCAATGAGCAGTTCTTC.

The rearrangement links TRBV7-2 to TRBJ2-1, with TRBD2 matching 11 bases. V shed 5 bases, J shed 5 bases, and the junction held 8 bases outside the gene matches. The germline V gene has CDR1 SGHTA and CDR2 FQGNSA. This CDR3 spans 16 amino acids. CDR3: CASSLSSGGTDNEQFF. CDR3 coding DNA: TGTGCCAGCAGCCTTTCTAGCGGGGGGACGGACAATGAGCAGTTCTTC.

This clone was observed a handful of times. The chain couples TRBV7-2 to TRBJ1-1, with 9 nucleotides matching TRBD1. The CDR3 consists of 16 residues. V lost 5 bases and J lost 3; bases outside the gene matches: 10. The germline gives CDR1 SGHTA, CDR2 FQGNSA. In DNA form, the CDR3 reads TGTGCCAGCAGCCGAGCCCGGACAGGGGAATACACTGAAGCTTTCTTT. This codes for CASSRARTGEYTEAFF.

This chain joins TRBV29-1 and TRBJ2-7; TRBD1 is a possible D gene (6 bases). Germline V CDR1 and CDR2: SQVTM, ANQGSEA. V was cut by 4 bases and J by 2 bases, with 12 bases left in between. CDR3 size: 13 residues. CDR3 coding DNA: TGCAGCGTTGTGTGGGGGCTCGCCTACGAGCAGTACTTC. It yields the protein CSVVWGLAYEQYF.

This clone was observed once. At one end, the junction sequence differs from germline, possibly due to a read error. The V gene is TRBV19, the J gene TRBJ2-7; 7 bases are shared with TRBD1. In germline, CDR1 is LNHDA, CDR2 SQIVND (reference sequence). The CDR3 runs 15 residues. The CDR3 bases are TGTGCCAGTAGACAGACAGGGAAGAAGACCTACGAGCAGTATTTC. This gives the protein CASRQTGKKTYEQYF.

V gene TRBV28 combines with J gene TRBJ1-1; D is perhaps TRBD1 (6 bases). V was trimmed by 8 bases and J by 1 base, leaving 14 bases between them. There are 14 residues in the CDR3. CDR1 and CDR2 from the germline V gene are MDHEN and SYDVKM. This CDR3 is CASVVKGGNTEAFF. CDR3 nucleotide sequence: TGTGCCAGCGTTGTAAAAGGGGGGAACACTGAAGCTTTCTTT.

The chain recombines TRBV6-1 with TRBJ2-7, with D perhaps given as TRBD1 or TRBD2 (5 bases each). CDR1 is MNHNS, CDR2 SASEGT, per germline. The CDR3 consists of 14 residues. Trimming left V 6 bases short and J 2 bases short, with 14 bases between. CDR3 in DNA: TGTGCCAGCAGCGCGCGAGAGGGGCCCTACGAGCAGTACTTC. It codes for CASSAREGPYEQYF.

CDR3 sequence (DNA): TGTGCCACCAGCAGGGACCGAGCCTCCTACGAGCAGTACTTC. Protein product: CATSRDRASYEQYF. The rearrangement joins TRBV15 to TRBJ2-7; D is unresolved. Trimming cost V 3 bases and J 0 bases, with 9 bases left between them. This CDR3 spans 14 amino acids. The germline V gene encodes CDR1 LNHNV and CDR2 YYDKDF (reference sequence).

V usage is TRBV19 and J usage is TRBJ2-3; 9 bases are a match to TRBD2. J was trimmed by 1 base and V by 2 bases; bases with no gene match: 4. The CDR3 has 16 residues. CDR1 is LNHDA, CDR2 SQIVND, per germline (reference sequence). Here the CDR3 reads CASSIIPSGGTDTQYF. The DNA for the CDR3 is TGTGCCAGTAGTATAATCCCTAGCGGGGGCACAGATACGCAGTATTTT.

CDR3 DNA: TGTGCCAGCAGTTCCCTCCCGGTGTATGAGCAGTTCTTC. Translated, it gives CASSSLPVYEQFF. The J gene is TRBJ2-1, the V gene TRBV28; D gene uncertain. Germline loops: CDR1 MDHEN, CDR2 SYDVKM. V lost 4 bases, J lost 8 bases, and 12 bases lay in between. The CDR3 is 13 amino acids.

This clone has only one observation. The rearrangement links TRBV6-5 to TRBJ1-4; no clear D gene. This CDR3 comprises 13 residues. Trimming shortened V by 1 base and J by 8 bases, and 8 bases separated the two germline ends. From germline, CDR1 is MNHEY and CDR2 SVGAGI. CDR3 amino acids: CASSYFLGEKLFF. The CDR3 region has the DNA TGTGCCAGCAGTTACTTCCTGGGGGAAAAACTGTTTTTT.

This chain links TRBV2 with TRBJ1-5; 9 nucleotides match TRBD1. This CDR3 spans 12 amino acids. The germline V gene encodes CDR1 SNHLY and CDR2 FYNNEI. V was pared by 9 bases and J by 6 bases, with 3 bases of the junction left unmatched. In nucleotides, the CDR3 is TGTGCCAGTGGACAGGGGATTCAGCCCCAGCATTTT. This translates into CASGQGIQPQHF. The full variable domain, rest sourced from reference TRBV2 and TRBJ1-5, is EPEVTQTPSHQVTQMGQEVILRCVPISNHLYFYWYRQILGQKVEFLVSFYNNEISEKSEIFDDQFSVERPDGSNFTLKIRSTKLEDSAMYFCASGQGIQPQHFGDGTRLSIL.

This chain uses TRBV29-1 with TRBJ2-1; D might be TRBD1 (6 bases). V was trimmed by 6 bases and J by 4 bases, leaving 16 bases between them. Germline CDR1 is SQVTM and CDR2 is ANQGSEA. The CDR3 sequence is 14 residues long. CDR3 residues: CSVNRAGTYNEQFF. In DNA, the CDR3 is TGCAGCGTGAACAGGGCTGGCACTTACAATGAGCAGTTCTTC.

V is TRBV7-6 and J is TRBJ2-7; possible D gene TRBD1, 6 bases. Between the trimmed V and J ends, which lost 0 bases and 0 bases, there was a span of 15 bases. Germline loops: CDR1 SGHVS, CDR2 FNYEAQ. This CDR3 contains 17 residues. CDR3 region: CASSLARGRGNSYEQYF. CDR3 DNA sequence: TGTGCCAGCAGCTTAGCCAGGGGCCGGGGAAACTCCTACGAGCAGTACTTC.

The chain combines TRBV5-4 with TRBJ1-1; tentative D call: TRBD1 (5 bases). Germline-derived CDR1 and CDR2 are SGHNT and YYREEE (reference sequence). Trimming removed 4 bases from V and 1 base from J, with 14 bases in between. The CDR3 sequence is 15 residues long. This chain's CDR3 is CASSLTGTGNTEAFF. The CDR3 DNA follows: TGTGCCAGCAGCCTTACCGGGACGGGGAACACTGAAGCTTTCTTT.

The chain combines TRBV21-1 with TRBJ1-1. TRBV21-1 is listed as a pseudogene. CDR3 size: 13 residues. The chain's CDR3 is CASHFPLNTEAFF. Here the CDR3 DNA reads TGTGCCAGCCACTTTCCACTGAACACTGAAGCTTTCTTT.

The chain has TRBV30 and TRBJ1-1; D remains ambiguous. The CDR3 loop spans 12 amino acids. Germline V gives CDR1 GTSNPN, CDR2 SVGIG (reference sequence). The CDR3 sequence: CGTAGMNTEAFF. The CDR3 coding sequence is TGTGGAACAGCAGGAATGAACACTGAAGCTTTCTTT.

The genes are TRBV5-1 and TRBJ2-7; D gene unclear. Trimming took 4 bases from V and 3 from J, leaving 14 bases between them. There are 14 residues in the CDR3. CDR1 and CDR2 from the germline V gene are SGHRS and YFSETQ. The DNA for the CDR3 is TGCGCCAGCAGCCCCATGGGGTCAATCTACGAGCAGTACTTC. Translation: CASSPMGSIYEQYF.

The CDR3 region has the DNA TGTGCCAGCAGTTCCCGAACTCCTCCGACAGGGGGATATGGCTACACCTTC. As protein: CASSSRTPPTGGYGYTF. V is TRBV28 and J is TRBJ1-2; TRBD1 matches at 9 bases. Germline loops: CDR1 MDHEN, CDR2 SYDVKM. After removal of 4 bases from V and 5 bases from J, the junction contained 14 bases not matched to a gene. This CDR3 has 17 amino acids.

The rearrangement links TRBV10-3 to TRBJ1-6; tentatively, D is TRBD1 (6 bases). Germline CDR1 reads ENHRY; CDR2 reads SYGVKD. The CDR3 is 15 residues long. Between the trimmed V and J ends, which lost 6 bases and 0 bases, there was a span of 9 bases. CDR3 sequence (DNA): TGTGCCATCAGGGACAGAAGCTCCTATAATTCACCCCTCCACTTT. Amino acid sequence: CAIRDRSSYNSPLHF.

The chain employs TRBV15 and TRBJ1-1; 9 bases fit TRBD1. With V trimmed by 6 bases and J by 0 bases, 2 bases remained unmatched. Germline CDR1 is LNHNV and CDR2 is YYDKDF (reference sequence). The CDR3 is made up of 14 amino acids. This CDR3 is CATRTGGLNTEAFF. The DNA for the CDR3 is TGTGCCACCAGAACAGGGGGCCTGAACACTGAAGCTTTCTTT.

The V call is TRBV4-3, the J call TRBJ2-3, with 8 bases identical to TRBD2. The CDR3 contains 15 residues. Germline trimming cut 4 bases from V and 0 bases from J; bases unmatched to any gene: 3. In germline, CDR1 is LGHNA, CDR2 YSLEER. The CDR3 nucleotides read TGCGCCAGCAGCCCCGGGGGGGCTAGCACAGATACGCAGTATTTT. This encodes CASSPGGASTDTQYF.